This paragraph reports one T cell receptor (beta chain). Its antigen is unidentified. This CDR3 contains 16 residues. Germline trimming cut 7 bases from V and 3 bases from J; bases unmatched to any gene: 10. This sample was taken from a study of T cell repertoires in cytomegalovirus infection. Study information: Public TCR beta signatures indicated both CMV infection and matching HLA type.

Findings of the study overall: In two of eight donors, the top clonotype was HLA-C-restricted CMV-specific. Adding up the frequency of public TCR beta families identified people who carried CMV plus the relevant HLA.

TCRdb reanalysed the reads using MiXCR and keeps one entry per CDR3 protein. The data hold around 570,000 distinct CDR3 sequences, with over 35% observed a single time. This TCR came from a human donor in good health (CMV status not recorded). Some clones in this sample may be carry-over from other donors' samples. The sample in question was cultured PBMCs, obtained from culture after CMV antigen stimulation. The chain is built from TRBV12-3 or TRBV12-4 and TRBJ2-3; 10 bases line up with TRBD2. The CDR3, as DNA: TGTGCCAGCACCCGGGGTAGCGGGGGGCGGACAGATACGCAGTATTTT. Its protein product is CASTRGSGGRTDTQYF.